Presented here are 8 T cell receptor beta chains from one specimen sequenced in a study of blood T cell repertoires in COVID-19. Measured with immunoSEQ multiplex PCR; TCRdb has only the in-frame clones, and not every one. The data contain about 60,000 clones, approximately 80% of them singletons. The sequencing sample was made of peripheral blood. These receptors were taken from a man aged 50-59 years with COVID-19, enrolled during active disease.

The count of this clone is one. The chain uses TRBV7-2 and TRBJ2-5, with D possibly being TRBD2 (8 bases). The CDR3 spans 15 residues. V lost 5 bases and J lost 1, with 14 bases in between. Germline CDR1 SGHTA, CDR2 FQGNSA. The CDR3 region is CASSPGGDSQETQYF. CDR3 coding DNA: TGTGCCAGCAGCCCGGGGGGGGACAGCCAAGAGACCCAGTACTTC.

The gene calls are TRBV6-2 or TRBV6-3 and TRBJ2-1, with 12 nucleotides matching TRBD2. Looked up from germline, CDR1 is MNHEY and CDR2 is SVGEGT. The CDR3 has 16 amino acids. The V gene end was trimmed by 5 bases and the J gene end by 6 bases; junction bases not matched to a gene: 8. DNA of the CDR3: TGTGCCAGCAGTGTCCCACGGACTAGCGGGGTCAATGAGCAGTTCTTC. Translated, it gives CASSVPRTSGVNEQFF.

The V gene is TRBV15, the J gene TRBJ1-5; 7 positions agree with TRBD1. The CDR3 is 14 residues long. The V segment lost 3 bases and the J segment 1 base; nucleotides outside the gene matches: 0. Germline V gene sequence: CDR1 LNHNV, CDR2 YYDKDF (reference sequence). In DNA form, the CDR3 reads TGTGCCACCAGCAGGGGACAGAGCAATCAGCCCCAGCATTTT. Its translation: CATSRGQSNQPQHF.

Of note for this clone: Other DNA sequences within the sample encode an identical CDR3. The rearrangement joins TRBV9 to TRBJ2-7; D unclear. V was clipped by 3 bases and J by 3 bases, with 16 bases between them. This CDR3 region has 15 residues. Germline V lookup: CDR1 SGDLS, CDR2 YYNGEE. The CDR3 DNA reads as TGTGCCAGCAGCGCAGAACCAGGCCCTTTCTACGAGCAGTACTTC. Translated: CASSAEPGPFYEQYF.

This clone turned up a few times. The genes are TRBV11-2 and TRBJ1-1; the D gene is possibly TRBD1 (6 bases). The length of the CDR3 is 14 residues. V gave up 5 bases and J gave up 4 bases, with 14 bases separating them. The germline CDR1 and CDR2 sequences are SGHAT and FQNNGV. The chain's CDR3 is CASSRNRESTEAFF. In DNA, the CDR3 is TGTGCCAGCAGCCGGAACAGGGAATCCACTGAAGCTTTCTTT.

The genes are TRBV4-2 and TRBJ1-4; 10 bases fit TRBD1. This CDR3 comprises 18 residues. The V and J ends lost 3 bases and 7 bases, in that order; junction bases with no gene match: 14. CDR1 and CDR2 (germline): LGHNA, YNFKEQ. The CDR3 is CASSQGTGQGTNSEKLFF. The CDR3, as DNA: TGTGCCAGCAGCCAGGGAACGGGACAGGGGACTAATAGTGAAAAACTGTTTTTT.

The chain joins TRBV24-1 to TRBJ2-5; possible D gene TRBD1, 5 bases. The CDR3 has 15 amino acids. Germline V gene data show CDR1 as KGHDR and CDR2 as SFDVKD. The ends were cut back, 4 bases at V and 2 bases at J, with 13 bases in the middle. The CDR3 reads CATSDGPGFQETQYF. In DNA, the CDR3 is TGTGCCACCAGTGACGGACCAGGGTTTCAAGAGACCCAGTACTTC.

The chain couples TRBV18 to TRBJ2-5; 10 bases map to TRBD2. V trimming: 4 bases; J trimming: 5 bases; junction bases outside the gene matches: 1. This CDR3 region has 13 residues. Germline V gene data show CDR1 as KGHSH and CDR2 as LQKENI. In DNA form, the CDR3 reads TGTGCCAGCTCACGGGGACTAGCGGAGACCCAGTACTTC. Encoded protein: CASSRGLAETQYF.